A selection of T cell receptor beta chains follows, all from one sample in a study of T cell repertoires in cytomegalovirus infection. Each CDR3 protein is one row after TCRdb ran MiXCR on the reads. The repertoire consists of 400,000 or so distinct CDR3 sequences, with roughly 30% occurring once and the leading ten covering 12% to 15%. The sample consisted of PBMCs. Source of these receptors: a human donor in good health (CMV status not recorded). Some clones in this sample may be carry-over from other donors' samples. CDR3s include the opening cysteine and the closing phenylalanine or tryptophan. The order of the fields is D gene, V gene, clone size, J gene, CDR3 DNA, CDR3 protein. The D gene is left open where the match is weak. Size is omitted from some rows. Given values are once, few, many or a class for expanded clones.

D: .; V: TRBV5-6; size: .; J: TRBJ2-7; DNA: TGTGCCAGCAGCAGTCCTGGGACGGGGTTCTACGAGCAGTACTTC; CDR3: CASSSPGTGFYEQYF
D: .; V: TRBV7-9; size: few; J: TRBJ2-7; DNA: TGTGCCAGCAGCTCAAACGGCAAGAACTCCTACGAGCAGTACTTC; CDR3: CASSSNGKNSYEQYF
D: TRBD2; V: TRBV28; size: .; J: TRBJ2-7; DNA: TGTGCCAGCAGCTCCCCTCTCCTAGCGGGGGGGAACGAGCAGTACTTC; CDR3: CASSSPLLAGGNEQYF
D: .; V: TRBV7-3; size: few; J: TRBJ2-1; DNA: TGTGCCAGCAGCTTAAAAGGGGGGCATGCCGGTGAGCAGTTCTTC; CDR3: CASSLKGGHAGEQFF
D: .; V: TRBV5-4; size: few; J: TRBJ1-1; DNA: TGTGCCAGCAGCAACCTGGGGCAGGGTCTAAACACTGAAGCTTTCTTT; CDR3: CASSNLGQGLNTEAFF
D: .; V: TRBV19; size: .; J: TRBJ1-2; DNA: TGTGCCAGTAGAACCAGTACCGGGACACCTCCGGGCTACACCTTC; CDR3: CASRTSTGTPPGYTF
D: .; V: TRBV15; size: .; J: TRBJ1-4; DNA: TGTGCCACCAGCAGCGGGACGGTTGAAAAACTGTTTTTT; CDR3: CATSSGTVEKLFF
D: .; V: TRBV19; size: few; J: TRBJ1-5; DNA: TGTGCCACCTCCCCCGGGGGCGGAATTGATCAGCCCCAGCATTTT; CDR3: CATSPGGGIDQPQHF
D: .; V: TRBV24-1; size: few; J: TRBJ1-5; DNA: TGTGCCACCAGTGTATGGGATCAGCCCCAGCATTTT; CDR3: CATSVWDQPQHF
D: .; V: TRBV6-5; size: few; J: TRBJ1-1; DNA: TGTGCCAGCAGTTACAACGGTCGGGTGGTAGCTTTCTTT; CDR3: CASSYNGRVVAFF
D: TRBD1; V: TRBV6-1; size: few; J: TRBJ2-7; DNA: TGTGCCAGCAGTGAACGGGACAGCAACTCCTACGAGCAGTACTTC; CDR3: CASSERDSNSYEQYF
D: TRBD2; V: TRBV6-1; size: few; J: TRBJ2-4; DNA: TGTGCCAGCAGTCGCCTACTAGCGGGTAAAAACATTCAGTACTTC; CDR3: CASSRLLAGKNIQYF
D: .; V: TRBV5-4; size: .; J: TRBJ2-5; DNA: TGTGCCAGCAGCTTCCGGACGGAGCGGGAGACCCAGTACTTC; CDR3: CASSFRTERETQYF
D: .; V: TRBV7-9; size: few; J: TRBJ2-3; DNA: TGTGCCAGCAGCCCCGCGGACTTACGCACAGATACGCAGTATTTT; CDR3: CASSPADLRTDTQYF
D: .; V: TRBV7-8; size: many; J: TRBJ2-2; DNA: TGTGCCAGCAGCCTAGTCCGGCTGGGAGTAGGCACCGGGGAGCTGTTTTTT; CDR3: CASSLVRLGVGTGELFF
D: TRBD1; V: TRBV19; size: .; J: TRBJ1-5; DNA: TGTGCCAGTAGTATTGACAGGGTTAGCAATCAGCCCCAGCATTTT; CDR3: CASSIDRVSNQPQHF
D: .; V: TRBV11-2; size: .; J: TRBJ2-5; DNA: TGTGCCAGCACCCAATTGGAGACCCAGTACTTC; CDR3: CASTQLETQYF
D: .; V: TRBV6-4; size: .; J: TRBJ1-6; DNA: TGTGCCAGTCAACAGGGTTATAATTCACCCCTCCACTTT; CDR3: CASQQGYNSPLHF
D: TRBD2; V: TRBV7-8; size: .; J: TRBJ2-4; DNA: TGTGCCAGCAGCTTAGAAAGTCGCGGGAGCATTCAGTACTTC; CDR3: CASSLESRGSIQYF
D: .; V: TRBV18; size: .; J: TRBJ1-2; DNA: TGTGCCAGCTCATCAAACCGGGGCGGCAGGGCGAGCGGCTACACCTTC; CDR3: CASSSNRGGRASGYTF
D: TRBD2; V: TRBV27; size: few; J: TRBJ2-1; DNA: TGTGCCAGCAGTTTAAGTTCCCCGGGGGGGTATGAGCAGTTCTTC; CDR3: CASSLSSPGGYEQFF
D: .; V: TRBV7-2; size: few; J: TRBJ2-4; DNA: TGTGCCAGCAGCTTAGTGCGTGTCTTAGCCAAAAACATTCAGTACTTC; CDR3: CASSLVRVLAKNIQYF
D: TRBD2; V: TRBV7-2; size: many; J: TRBJ2-3; DNA: TGTGCCAGCAGCATCGGCAGCGGGGGGGCAGATACGCAGTATTTT; CDR3: CASSIGSGGADTQYF
D: .; V: TRBV7-3; size: .; J: TRBJ1-2; DNA: TGTGCCAGCAGCTTAACTCCTCAGACAGAAAACTATGGCTACACCTTC; CDR3: CASSLTPQTENYGYTF
D: TRBD2; V: TRBV13; size: few; J: TRBJ2-1; DNA: TGTGCCAGCAGCACAGGACTAGCGGGCTACAATGAGCAGTTCTTC; CDR3: CASSTGLAGYNEQFF
D: .; V: TRBV19; size: .; J: TRBJ2-5; DNA: TGTGCCAGTAGTATCGGTGGGGCAGGAGAGACCCAGTACTTC; CDR3: CASSIGGAGETQYF
D: .; V: TRBV4-1; size: few; J: TRBJ2-5; DNA: TGCGCCAGCAGCCATGCGGCGGAGACCCAGTACTTC; CDR3: CASSHAAETQYF
D: TRBD2; V: TRBV5-4; size: .; J: TRBJ2-5; DNA: TGTGCCAGCAGCCCTCGGACTAGCGGGATGGAGACCCAGTACTTC; CDR3: CASSPRTSGMETQYF
D: .; V: TRBV7-2; size: few; J: TRBJ2-7; DNA: TGTGCCAGCAGGCCACGGGACGCGAGCTCCTACGAGCAGTACTTC; CDR3: CASRPRDASSYEQYF